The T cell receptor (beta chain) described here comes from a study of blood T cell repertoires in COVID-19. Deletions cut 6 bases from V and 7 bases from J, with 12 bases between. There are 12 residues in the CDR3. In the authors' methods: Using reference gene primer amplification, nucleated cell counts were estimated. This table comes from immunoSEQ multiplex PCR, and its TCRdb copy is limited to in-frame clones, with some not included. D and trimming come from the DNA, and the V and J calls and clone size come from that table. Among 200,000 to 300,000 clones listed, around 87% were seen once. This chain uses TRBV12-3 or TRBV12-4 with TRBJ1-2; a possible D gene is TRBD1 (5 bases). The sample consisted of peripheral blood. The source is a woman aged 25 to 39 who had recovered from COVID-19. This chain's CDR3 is CASSSQGFGYTF. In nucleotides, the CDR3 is TGTGCCAGCAGCTCGCAGGGTTTTGGCTACACCTTC.